This T cell receptor (beta chain) is drawn from a study of T cell responses to AZD1222 COVID-19 vaccine. Study context: Second doses that came at about 4 or about 12 weeks were put together. Study observations and caveats: The study sampled repertoires only after the peak T cell response. Spike was spanned by vaccine-associated CD4 TCRs, with dominance at 160-218 and 743-854. Reportedly, nearly half of unique spike TCRs recognized epitopes outside B.1.351/B.1.1.7 mutations.

TCRdb's copy holds only in-frame clones and misses some; the assay was immunoSEQ multiplex PCR. Of more than 75,000 clones in the sample, about 89% were seen once. Germline V gene sequence: CDR1 SNHLY, CDR2 FYNNEI. The CDR3 sequence is 12 residues long. V gave up 6 bases and J gave up 4 bases, with 10 bases separating them. On this clone: The target antigen is unknown.

The receptor's source is an adult in good health. The rearrangement links TRBV2 to TRBJ2-7; D is ambiguous. The sequencing here drew on peripheral blood, taken on day 0 of AZD1222 vaccination. CDR3 protein: CASSYPAYEQYF. CDR3 coding DNA: TGTGCCAGCAGCTATCCGGCTTACGAGCAGTACTTC.